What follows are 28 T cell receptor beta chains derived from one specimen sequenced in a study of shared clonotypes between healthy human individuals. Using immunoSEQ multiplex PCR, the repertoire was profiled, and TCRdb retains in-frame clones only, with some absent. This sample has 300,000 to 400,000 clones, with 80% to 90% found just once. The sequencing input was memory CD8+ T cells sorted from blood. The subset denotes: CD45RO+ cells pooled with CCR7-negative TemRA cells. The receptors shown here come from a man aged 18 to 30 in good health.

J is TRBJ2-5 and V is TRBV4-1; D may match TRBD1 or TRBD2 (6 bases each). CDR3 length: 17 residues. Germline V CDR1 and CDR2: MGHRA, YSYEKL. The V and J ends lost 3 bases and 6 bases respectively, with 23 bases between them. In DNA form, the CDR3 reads TGCGCCAGCAGCCAGACCTTAGGGAGGACAGCCAAGAAGACCCAGTACTTC. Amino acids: CASSQTLGRTAKKTQYF.

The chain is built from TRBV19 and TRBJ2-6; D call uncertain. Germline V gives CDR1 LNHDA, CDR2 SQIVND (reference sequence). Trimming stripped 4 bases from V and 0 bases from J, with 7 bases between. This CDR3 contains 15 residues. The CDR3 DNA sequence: TGTGCCAGTAGTACCCGAATCTCTGGGGCCAACGTCCTGACTTTC. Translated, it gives CASSTRISGANVLTF.

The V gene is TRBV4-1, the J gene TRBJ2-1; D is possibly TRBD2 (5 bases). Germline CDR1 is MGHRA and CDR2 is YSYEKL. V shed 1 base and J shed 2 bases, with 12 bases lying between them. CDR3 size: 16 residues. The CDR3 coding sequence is TGCGCCAGCAGCCAAGTGCATCTAGCAACCTACAATGAGCAGTTCTTC. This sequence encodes CASSQVHLATYNEQFF.

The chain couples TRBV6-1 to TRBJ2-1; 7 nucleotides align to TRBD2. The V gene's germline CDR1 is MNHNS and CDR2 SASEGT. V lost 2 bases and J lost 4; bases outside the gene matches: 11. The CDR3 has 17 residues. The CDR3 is CASSEPLASERYNEQFF. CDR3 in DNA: TGTGCCAGCAGTGAACCACTAGCGTCGGAGAGGTACAATGAGCAGTTCTTC.

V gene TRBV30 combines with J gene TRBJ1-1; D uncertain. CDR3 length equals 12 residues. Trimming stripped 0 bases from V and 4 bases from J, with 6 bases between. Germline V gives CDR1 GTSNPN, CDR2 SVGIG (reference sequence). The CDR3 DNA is TGTGCCTGGAGTGTGCCCGGCACTGAAGCTTTCTTT. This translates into CAWSVPGTEAFF.

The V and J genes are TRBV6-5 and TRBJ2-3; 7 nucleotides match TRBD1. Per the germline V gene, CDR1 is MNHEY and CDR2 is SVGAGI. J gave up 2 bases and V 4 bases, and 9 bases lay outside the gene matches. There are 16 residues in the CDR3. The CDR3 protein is CASSSRDRENTDTQYF. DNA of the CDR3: TGTGCCAGCAGTTCCCGAGACAGGGAAAACACAGATACGCAGTATTTT.

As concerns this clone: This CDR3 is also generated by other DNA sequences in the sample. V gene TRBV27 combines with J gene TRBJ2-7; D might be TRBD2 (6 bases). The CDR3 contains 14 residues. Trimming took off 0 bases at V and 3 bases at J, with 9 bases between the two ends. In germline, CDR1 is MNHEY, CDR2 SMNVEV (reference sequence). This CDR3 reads CASSLSAGGYEQYF. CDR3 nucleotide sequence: TGTGCCAGCAGTTTATCTGCCGGGGGCTACGAGCAGTACTTC.

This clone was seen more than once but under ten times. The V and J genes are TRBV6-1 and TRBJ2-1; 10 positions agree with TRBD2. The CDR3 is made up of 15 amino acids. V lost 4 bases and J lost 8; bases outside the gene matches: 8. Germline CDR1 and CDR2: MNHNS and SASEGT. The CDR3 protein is CASSGPGLAYHEQFF. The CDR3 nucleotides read TGTGCCAGCAGTGGGCCGGGACTAGCGTACCATGAGCAGTTCTTC.

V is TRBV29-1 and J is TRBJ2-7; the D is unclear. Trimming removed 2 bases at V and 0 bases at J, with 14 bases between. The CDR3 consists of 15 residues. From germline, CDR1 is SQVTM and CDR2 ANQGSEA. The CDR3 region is CSVELEHTLSYEQYF. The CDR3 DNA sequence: TGCAGCGTTGAATTGGAACATACCCTCTCCTACGAGCAGTACTTC.

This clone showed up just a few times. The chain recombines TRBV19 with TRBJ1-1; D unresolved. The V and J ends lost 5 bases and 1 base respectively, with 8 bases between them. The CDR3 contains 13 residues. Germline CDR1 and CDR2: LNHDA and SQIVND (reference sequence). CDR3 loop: CASSPMGNTEAFF. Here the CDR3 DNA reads TGTGCCAGTAGTCCCATGGGGAACACTGAAGCTTTCTTT.

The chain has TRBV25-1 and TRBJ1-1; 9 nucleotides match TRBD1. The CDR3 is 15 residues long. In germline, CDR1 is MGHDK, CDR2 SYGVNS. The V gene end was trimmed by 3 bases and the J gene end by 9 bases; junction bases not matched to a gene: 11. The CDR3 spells CASSDPTGGEDKAFF. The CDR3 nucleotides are TGTGCCAGCAGTGACCCCACAGGGGGCGAGGACAAAGCTTTCTTT.

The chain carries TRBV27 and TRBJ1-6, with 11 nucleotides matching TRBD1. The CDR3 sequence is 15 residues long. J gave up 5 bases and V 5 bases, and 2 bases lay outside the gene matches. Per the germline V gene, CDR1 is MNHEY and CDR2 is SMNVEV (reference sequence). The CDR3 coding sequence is TGTGCCAGCAGTGGACAGGGGGCGAATAATTCACCCCTCCACTTT. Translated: CASSGQGANNSPLHF.

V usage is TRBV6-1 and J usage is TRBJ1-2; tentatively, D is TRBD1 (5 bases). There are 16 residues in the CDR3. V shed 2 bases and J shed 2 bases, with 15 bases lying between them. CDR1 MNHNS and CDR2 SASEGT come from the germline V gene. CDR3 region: CASSESAADINYGYTF. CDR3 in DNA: TGTGCCAGCAGTGAATCGGCGGCGGACATAAACTATGGCTACACCTTC.

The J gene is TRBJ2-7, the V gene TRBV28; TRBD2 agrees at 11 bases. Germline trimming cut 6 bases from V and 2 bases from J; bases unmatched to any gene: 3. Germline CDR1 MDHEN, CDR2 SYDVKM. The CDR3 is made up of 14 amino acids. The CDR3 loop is CASSQGLAAYEQYF. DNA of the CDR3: TGTGCCAGCAGCCAGGGACTAGCGGCCTACGAGCAGTACTTC.

The chain's CDR3 is CASSFFTGELFF. The CDR3 bases are TGTGCCAGCAGCTTTTTCACCGGGGAGCTGTTTTTT. The gene calls are TRBV7-2 and TRBJ2-2, with D uncertain. CDR1 is SGHTA and CDR2 is FQGNSA in the germline V gene. The germline V and J ends were trimmed by 3 bases and 4 bases, with 3 bases remaining between them. This CDR3 region has 12 residues.

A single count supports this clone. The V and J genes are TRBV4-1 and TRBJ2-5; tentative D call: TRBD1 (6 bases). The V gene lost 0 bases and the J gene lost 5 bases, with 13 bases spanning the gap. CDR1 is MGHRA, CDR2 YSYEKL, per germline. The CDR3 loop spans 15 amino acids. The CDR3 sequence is CASSQDVGAWETQYF. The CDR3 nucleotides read TGCGCCAGCAGCCAAGATGTGGGGGCATGGGAGACCCAGTACTTC.

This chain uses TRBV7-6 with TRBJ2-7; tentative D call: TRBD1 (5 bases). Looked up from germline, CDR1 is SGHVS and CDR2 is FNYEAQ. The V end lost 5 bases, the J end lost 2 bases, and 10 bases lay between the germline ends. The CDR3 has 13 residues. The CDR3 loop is CASSLQGAYEQYF. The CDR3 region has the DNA TGTGCCAGCAGCCTCCAGGGCGCCTACGAGCAGTACTTC.

The CDR3 DNA sequence: TGTGCCAGCAGCTTGGCGACTATGGGAGGGGAGCAGTACTTC. It translates to CASSLATMGGEQYF. This chain connects TRBV5-4 to TRBJ2-7; 7 bases line up with TRBD2. The CDR3 totals 14 residues. The germline V gene encodes CDR1 SGHNT and CDR2 YYREEE (reference sequence). V lost 0 bases to trimming and J lost 7 bases; unmatched junction nucleotides: 7.

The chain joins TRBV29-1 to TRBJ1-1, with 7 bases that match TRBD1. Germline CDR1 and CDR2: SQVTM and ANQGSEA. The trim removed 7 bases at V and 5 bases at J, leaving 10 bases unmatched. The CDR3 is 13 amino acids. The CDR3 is CSDRPGGWTEAFF. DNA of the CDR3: TGCAGCGACCGACCAGGGGGTTGGACTGAAGCTTTCTTT.

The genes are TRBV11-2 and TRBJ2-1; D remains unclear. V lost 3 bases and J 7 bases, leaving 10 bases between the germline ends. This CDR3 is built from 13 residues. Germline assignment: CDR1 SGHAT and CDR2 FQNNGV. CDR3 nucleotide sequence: TGTGCCAGCAGCTTCACCCCCGATAATGAGCAGTTCTTC. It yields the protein CASSFTPDNEQFF. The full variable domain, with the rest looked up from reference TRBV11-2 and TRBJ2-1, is EAGVAQSPRYKIIEKRQSVAFWCNPISGHATLYWYQQILGQGPKLLIQFQNNGVVDDSQLPKDRFSAERLKGVDSTLKIQPAKLEDSAVYLCASSFTPDNEQFFGPGTRLTVL.

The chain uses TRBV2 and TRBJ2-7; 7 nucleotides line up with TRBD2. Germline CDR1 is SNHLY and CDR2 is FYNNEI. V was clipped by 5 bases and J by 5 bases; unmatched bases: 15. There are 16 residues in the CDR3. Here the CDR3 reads CASSLNLRETFHEQYF. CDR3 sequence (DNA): TGTGCCAGCAGTTTAAATTTGCGGGAGACGTTTCACGAGCAGTACTTC. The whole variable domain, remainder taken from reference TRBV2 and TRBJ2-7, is EPEVTQTPSHQVTQMGQEVILRCVPISNHLYFYWYRQILGQKVEFLVSFYNNEISEKSEIFDDQFSVERPDGSNFTLKIRSTKLEDSAMYFCASSLNLRETFHEQYFGPGTRLTVT.

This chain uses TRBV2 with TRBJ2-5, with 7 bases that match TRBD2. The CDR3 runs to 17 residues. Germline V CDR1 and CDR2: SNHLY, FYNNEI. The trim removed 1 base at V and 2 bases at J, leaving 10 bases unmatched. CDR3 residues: CASSEEGLAVIQETQYF. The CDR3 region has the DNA TGTGCCAGCAGTGAAGAGGGTCTAGCGGTGATTCAAGAGACCCAGTACTTC.

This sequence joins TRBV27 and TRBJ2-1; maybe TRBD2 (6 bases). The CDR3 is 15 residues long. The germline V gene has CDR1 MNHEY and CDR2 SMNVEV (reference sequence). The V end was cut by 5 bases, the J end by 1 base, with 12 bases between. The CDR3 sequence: CASSPLGGSYNEQFF. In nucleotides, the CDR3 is TGTGCCAGCAGTCCGTTGGGGGGTTCCTACAATGAGCAGTTCTTC.

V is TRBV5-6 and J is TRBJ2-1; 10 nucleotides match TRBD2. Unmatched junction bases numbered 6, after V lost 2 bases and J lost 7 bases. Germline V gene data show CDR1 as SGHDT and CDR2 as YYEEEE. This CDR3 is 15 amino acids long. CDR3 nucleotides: TGTGCCAGCAGCTTCCAGCCTAGCGGGAGTAATGAGCAGTTCTTC. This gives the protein CASSFQPSGSNEQFF. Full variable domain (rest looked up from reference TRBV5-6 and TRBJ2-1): DAGVTQSPTHLIKTRGQQVTLRCSPKSGHDTVSWYQQALGQGPQFIFQYYEEEERQRGNFPDRFSGHQFPNYSSELNVNALLLGDSALYLCASSFQPSGSNEQFFGPGTRLTVL.

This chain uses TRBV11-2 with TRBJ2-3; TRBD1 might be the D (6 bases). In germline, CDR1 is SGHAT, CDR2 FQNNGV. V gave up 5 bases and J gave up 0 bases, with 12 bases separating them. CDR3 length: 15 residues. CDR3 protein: CASSPTGLSTDTQYF. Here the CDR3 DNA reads TGTGCCAGCAGCCCGACAGGATTAAGCACAGATACGCAGTATTTT.

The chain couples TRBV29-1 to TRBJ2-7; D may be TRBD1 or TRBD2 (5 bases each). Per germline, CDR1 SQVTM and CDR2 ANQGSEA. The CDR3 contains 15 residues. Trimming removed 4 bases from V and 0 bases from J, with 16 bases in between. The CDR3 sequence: CSVVSWDGSSYEQYF. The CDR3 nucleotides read TGCAGCGTTGTATCTTGGGACGGAAGCTCCTACGAGCAGTACTTC.

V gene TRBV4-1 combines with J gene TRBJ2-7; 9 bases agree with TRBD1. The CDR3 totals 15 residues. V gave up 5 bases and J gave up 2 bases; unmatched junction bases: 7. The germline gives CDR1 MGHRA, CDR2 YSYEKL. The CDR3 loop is CASSALGTGPYEQYF. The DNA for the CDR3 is TGCGCCAGCAGCGCACTTGGGACAGGGCCCTACGAGCAGTACTTC.

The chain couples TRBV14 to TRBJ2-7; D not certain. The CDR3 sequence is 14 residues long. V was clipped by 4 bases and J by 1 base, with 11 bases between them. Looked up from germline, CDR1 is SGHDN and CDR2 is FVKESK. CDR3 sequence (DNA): TGTGCCAGCAGCCCCCTGGGCGGATCCTACGAGCAGTACTTC. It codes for CASSPLGGSYEQYF.